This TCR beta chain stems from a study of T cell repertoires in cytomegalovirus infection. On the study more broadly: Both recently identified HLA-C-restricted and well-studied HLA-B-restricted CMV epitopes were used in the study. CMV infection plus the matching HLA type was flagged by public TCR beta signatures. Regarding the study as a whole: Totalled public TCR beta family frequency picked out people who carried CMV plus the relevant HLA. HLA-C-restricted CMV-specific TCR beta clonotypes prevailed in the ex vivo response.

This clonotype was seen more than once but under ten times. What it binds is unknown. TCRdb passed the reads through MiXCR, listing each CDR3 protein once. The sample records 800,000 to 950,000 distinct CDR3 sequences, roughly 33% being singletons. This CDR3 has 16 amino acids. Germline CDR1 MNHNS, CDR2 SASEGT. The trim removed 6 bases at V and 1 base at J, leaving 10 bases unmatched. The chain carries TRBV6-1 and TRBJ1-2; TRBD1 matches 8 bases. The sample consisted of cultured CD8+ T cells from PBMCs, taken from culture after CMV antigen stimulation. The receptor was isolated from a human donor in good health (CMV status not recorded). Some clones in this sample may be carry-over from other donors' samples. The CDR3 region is CASSRSRGQVNYGYTF. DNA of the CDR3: TGTGCCAGCAGCCGAAGTCGGGGACAGGTTAACTATGGCTACACCTTC.